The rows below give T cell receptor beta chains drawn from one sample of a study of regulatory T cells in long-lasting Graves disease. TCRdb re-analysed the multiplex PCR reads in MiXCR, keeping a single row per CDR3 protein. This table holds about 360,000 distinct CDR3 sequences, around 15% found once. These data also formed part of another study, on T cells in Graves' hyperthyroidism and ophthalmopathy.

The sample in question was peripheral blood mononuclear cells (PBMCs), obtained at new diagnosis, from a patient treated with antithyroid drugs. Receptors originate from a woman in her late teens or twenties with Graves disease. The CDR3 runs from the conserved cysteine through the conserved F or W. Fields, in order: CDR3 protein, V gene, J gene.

CDR3: CASSIGASEQYF; V: TRBV19; J: TRBJ2-7
CDR3: CASSLTTSDYNEQFF; V: TRBV11-2; J: TRBJ2-1
CDR3: CASSYGAVTEAFF; V: TRBV6-5; J: TRBJ1-1
CDR3: CASSPLANTGAFF; V: TRBV18; J: TRBJ1-1
CDR3: CASSPRSTGNTGEQYF; V: TRBV18; J: TRBJ2-7
CDR3: CSVNPGQGYEQYF; V: TRBV29-1; J: TRBJ2-7
CDR3: CATQDRGWTGELFF; V: TRBV6-2/TRBV6-3; J: TRBJ2-2
CDR3: CSARRLAGGETQYF; V: TRBV20-1; J: TRBJ2-5
CDR3: CAWSAPGGAGDTGELFF; V: TRBV30; J: TRBJ2-2
CDR3: CASSVGGAPHNEQFF; V: TRBV9; J: TRBJ2-1
CDR3: CASSVRMSRDRAYEQYF; V: TRBV2; J: -
CDR3: CASSVVTGGYGYTF; V: TRBV9; J: TRBJ1-2
CDR3: CSAPPRDRGYGYTF; V: TRBV20-1; J: TRBJ1-2
CDR3: CATSRDVGAKGYNEQFF; V: TRBV15; J: TRBJ2-1
CDR3: CASSTWANYEQYF; V: TRBV5-1; J: TRBJ2-7
CDR3: CASSKVQNTQYF; V: TRBV12-3/TRBV12-4; J: TRBJ2-3
CDR3: CATLWDPNTEAFF; V: TRBV6-1; J: TRBJ1-1
CDR3: CSAIQGLGPYNEQFF; V: TRBV20-1; J: TRBJ2-1
CDR3: CASSPLWTGGIAFF; V: TRBV18; J: TRBJ1-1
CDR3: CASSRTSEAYEQYF; V: TRBV6-2/TRBV6-3; J: TRBJ2-7
CDR3: CASNLNVGGVGWTQYF; V: TRBV6-1; J: TRBJ2-3
CDR3: CAWRQGSGELFF; V: TRBV30; J: TRBJ2-2
CDR3: CSVELGGETQYF; V: TRBV29-1; J: TRBJ2-5
CDR3: CSASWTVSGEKLFF; V: TRBV20-1; J: TRBJ1-4
CDR3: CASSQVQGLAGDNPWETQYF; V: TRBV4-2; J: TRBJ2-5
CDR3: CSATTQGNYGYTF; V: TRBV20-1; J: TRBJ1-2